This entry features one T cell receptor (beta chain) sequence. Its antigen remains unknown. Researchers ran the PCR with 60 Vbeta and 13 Jbeta primers. The repertoire was sequenced with immunoSEQ multiplex PCR; TCRdb's copy has only in-frame clones and lacks some. The sample holds some 180,000 clones; around 85% are singletons and the top ten take 2% to 2.5%. The sample is drawn from a study of cytomegalovirus exposure and HLA in healthy donors. Study-wide results and limits: A later analysis linked a missense variant in DCLRE1C to the trimming of TCR beta V and J genes.

V lost 4 bases, J lost 1 base, and 8 bases stayed unmatched. The length of the CDR3 is 17 residues. CDR1 is SGHNT and CDR2 is YYREEE in the germline V gene (reference sequence). While unrecorded immune exposures were likely, the donors were nominally healthy when sampled. This sequence originates from a woman between 45 and 65 years old in good health and CMV-seronegative. Material for sequencing was PBMCs. The chain is built from TRBV5-4 and TRBJ2-7; 13 positions match TRBD2. The CDR3 sequence is CASSPAQTSGGSYEQYF. The CDR3 region has the DNA TGTGCCAGCAGCCCGGCGCAGACTAGCGGGGGGTCCTACGAGCAGTACTTC.